What follows is one T cell receptor (beta chain) and its context. The data were produced by immunoSEQ multiplex PCR, yet TCRdb's version contains in-frame clones alone and is incomplete. This table holds around 1.9 million clones, 85% to 95% found once. CD8 cells regarded as naive lacked CD45RO, were positively chosen for CCR7, and omitted terminally differentiated effector memory CD45RA+ cells. This sample was taken from a study of shared clonotypes between healthy human individuals. The CDR3 totals 13 residues. The ends were cut back, 5 bases at V and 8 bases at J, with 13 bases in the middle. Looked up from germline, CDR1 is SGHTA and CDR2 is FQGNSA.

The rearrangement uses TRBV7-2 and TRBJ1-3; D is ambiguous. The clonotype comes from a man aged 18 to 30 in good health. Some clones in this sample may be carry-over from other donors' samples. The sample taken for sequencing was naive CD8+ T cells from PBMCs. CDR3 DNA sequence: TGTGCCAGCAGCCCGGACCAATCTGACACCATATATTTT. Translating gives CASSPDQSDTIYF.